These 19 T cell receptor beta chains share one sample of origin, sequenced in a study of blood T cell repertoires in COVID-19. Here immunoSEQ multiplex PCR was the method, and the copy in TCRdb shows in-frame clones only, minus some. This table has some 140,000 clones, about 80% appearing once. Sequencing was performed on peripheral blood. The source is an older woman with acute or convalescent COVID-19.

V is TRBV19 and J is TRBJ2-7; 7 nucleotides match TRBD1. This CDR3 has 14 residues. The V and J ends lost 2 bases and 3 bases, in that order; junction bases with no gene match: 4. The germline V gene has CDR1 LNHDA and CDR2 SQIVND (reference sequence). CDR3 protein: CASSIRDSLYEQYF. CDR3 nucleotides: TGTGCCAGTAGTATAAGGGACAGCCTCTACGAGCAGTACTTC.

The V gene is TRBV27, the J gene TRBJ1-1, with TRBD1 identical over 8 bases. This CDR3 is 17 amino acids long. The germline V gene encodes CDR1 MNHEY and CDR2 SMNVEV (reference sequence). V shed 6 bases, J shed 4 bases, and the junction held 16 bases outside the gene matches. CDR3: CASRTPRDRSSGTEAFF. CDR3 nucleotides: TGTGCCAGCAGAACTCCCCGGGACAGGTCCTCGGGCACTGAAGCTTTCTTT.

The rearrangement uses TRBV10-1 and TRBJ1-5, with D hard to call. V was cut by 3 bases and J by 11 bases, with 11 bases left in between. This CDR3 is 12 amino acids long. From germline, CDR1 is WNHNN and CDR2 SYGVQD (reference sequence). The CDR3 sequence: CASSDSFGAQHF. CDR3 in DNA: TGCGCCAGCAGTGACTCCTTCGGGGCCCAGCATTTT.

V is TRBV3-1 (or the pseudogene TRBV3-2) and J is TRBJ1-5; D may be TRBD1 (6 bases). V dropped 6 bases and J dropped 4 bases, with 10 bases sitting between them. CDR1 and CDR2 (germline): LGHDT, YNNKEL (reference sequence). This CDR3 contains 13 residues. This CDR3 reads CASSLQGNQPQHF. Here the CDR3 DNA reads TGTGCCAGCAGTTTACAGGGAAATCAGCCCCAGCATTTT.

This clone is a singleton in its sample. The rearrangement uses TRBV5-1 and TRBJ1-2; 7 bases line up with TRBD1. CDR3 length: 16 amino acids. Per germline, CDR1 SGHRS and CDR2 YFSETQ. With 4 bases clipped from V and 5 bases from J, the junction kept 14 bases outside the gene matches. The CDR3 loop is CASSPTTGLGGYGYTF. The CDR3 nucleotides are TGCGCCAGCAGCCCAACGACAGGGTTGGGCGGGTATGGCTACACCTTC.

CDR3: CASSGTGQIKTEAFF. DNA of the CDR3: TGTGCCAGCAGCGGGACGGGACAGATAAAGACTGAAGCTTTCTTT. The chain employs TRBV9 and TRBJ1-1; 7 positions match TRBD1. The length of the CDR3 is 15 residues. V was clipped by 3 bases and J by 5 bases; unmatched bases: 10. Germline loops: CDR1 SGDLS, CDR2 YYNGEE.

The chain joins TRBV2 to TRBJ1-1; perhaps TRBD1 as D (5 bases). The CDR3 is 14 amino acids. Deletions cut 6 bases from V and 4 bases from J, with 15 bases between. Germline V gene lookup returns CDR1 SNHLY and CDR2 FYNNEI. This chain's CDR3 is CASRPGFAGTEAFF. Written as DNA, the CDR3 is TGTGCCAGCAGGCCAGGGTTTGCCGGCACTGAAGCTTTCTTT.

The rearrangement uses TRBV9 and TRBJ1-2, with a possible D match to TRBD1 (6 bases). Trimming removed 4 bases at V and 1 base at J, with 23 bases between. The CDR3 has 18 amino acids. Germline CDR1 is SGDLS and CDR2 is YYNGEE. Here the CDR3 reads CASSPHPTGLGDNYGYTF. DNA for the CDR3: TGTGCCAGCAGCCCTCACCCGACAGGTTTAGGGGATAACTATGGCTACACCTTC. Together with reference TRBV9 and TRBJ1-2, the CDR3 gives the full variable domain: DSGVTQTPKHLITATGQRVTLRCSPRSGDLSVYWYQQSLDQGLQFLIQYYNGEERAKGNILERFSAQQFPDLHSELNLSSLELGDSALYFCASSPHPTGLGDNYGYTFGSGTRLTVV.

The chain has TRBV19 and TRBJ1-2; 9 positions match TRBD1. Germline values: CDR1 LNHDA, CDR2 SQIVND (reference sequence). The CDR3 loop spans 16 amino acids. With 6 bases clipped from V and 5 bases from J, the junction kept 13 bases outside the gene matches. In nucleotides, the CDR3 is TGTGCCAGTAGCACCAGGGAGGGACAGGGAGTATATGGCTACACCTTC. Protein product: CASSTREGQGVYGYTF.

V and J are TRBV6-5 and TRBJ1-3; 7 nucleotides align to TRBD1. Germline V gene lookup returns CDR1 MNHEY and CDR2 SVGAGI. The CDR3 has 14 residues. The J segment lost 4 bases and the V segment lost 6 bases, leaving 6 bases of the junction unmatched. In nucleotides, the CDR3 is TGTGCCAGCAGAACAGGGGTTGACGGAAACACCATATATTTT. It translates to CASRTGVDGNTIYF.

The gene calls are TRBV13 and TRBJ2-5; weak D call: TRBD2 (7 bases). With 5 bases removed from V and 5 bases from J, the gap between germline ends came to 18 bases. The CDR3 consists of 15 residues. Germline V gene sequence: CDR1 PRHDT, CDR2 FYEKMQ (reference sequence). The CDR3 sequence: CASSPARGAGETQYF. CDR3 nucleotide sequence: TGTGCCAGCAGCCCGGCCCGGGGGGCGGGGGAGACCCAGTACTTC.

V gene TRBV5-6 combines with J gene TRBJ2-7, with 7 bases matching TRBD2. CDR3 length: 14 residues. Germline assignment: CDR1 SGHDT and CDR2 YYEEEE. V was clipped by 5 bases and J by 0 bases; unmatched bases: 5. The CDR3: CASRGWGGSYEQYF. The CDR3 nucleotides are TGTGCCAGCAGGGGGTGGGGGGGCTCCTACGAGCAGTACTTC.

V is TRBV5-4 and J is TRBJ2-7; 7 nucleotides line up with TRBD1. This CDR3 comprises 15 residues. Germline V gene lookup returns CDR1 SGHNT and CDR2 YYREEE (reference sequence). The V gene end was trimmed by 1 base and the J gene end by 6 bases; junction bases not matched to a gene: 10. The chain's CDR3 is CASSLWDRGDGEQYV. CDR3 DNA sequence: TGTGCCAGCAGCTTGTGGGACAGAGGGGATGGCGAGCAGTACGTC.

The rearrangement uses TRBV12-3 or TRBV12-4 and TRBJ2-3; the D gene is possibly TRBD2 (5 bases). The CDR3 covers 13 residues. The V end lost 3 bases, the J end lost 7 bases, and 11 bases lay between the germline ends. CDR3 sequence reads: CASSFSLEYTQYF. Written as DNA, the CDR3 is TGTGCCAGCAGTTTCTCACTAGAGTATACGCAGTATTTT.

The rearrangement links TRBV6-1 to TRBJ1-6, with D tentatively TRBD1 (6 bases). Germline CDR1 reads MNHNS; CDR2 reads SASEGT. The CDR3 consists of 19 residues. V shed 2 bases and J shed 7 bases, with 24 bases lying between them. DNA for the CDR3: TGTGCCAGCAGTGAAACCGGTTCGATTTCCAGGGGTAGGAATTCACCCCTCCACTTT. It codes for CASSETGSISRGRNSPLHF.

The chain combines TRBV6-5 with TRBJ1-1, with D unresolved. Germline V gives CDR1 MNHEY, CDR2 SVGAGI. V dropped 8 bases and J dropped 3 bases, with 13 bases sitting between them. CDR3 length: 13 residues. DNA of the CDR3: TGTGCCAGCTACACATTGACTGACACTGAAGCTTTCTTT. It is translated as CASYTLTDTEAFF.

The chain links TRBV19 to TRBJ2-5; no firm D call. The V and J ends lost 5 bases and 7 bases respectively, with 11 bases between them. The CDR3 is 12 residues long. Per the germline V gene, CDR1 is LNHDA and CDR2 is SQIVND (reference sequence). This CDR3 is CASSGVSRTQYF. The CDR3 DNA reads as TGTGCCAGTAGTGGAGTTAGCAGGACCCAGTACTTC.

The chain combines TRBV28 with TRBJ2-7, with 14 bases fitting TRBD2. V was pared by 4 bases and J by 0 bases, with 8 bases of the junction left unmatched. In germline, CDR1 is MDHEN, CDR2 SYDVKM. The CDR3 extends over 18 amino acids. The CDR3 DNA sequence: TGTGCCAGCAGTTCGCAGGGGACTAGCGGGGGTTCCTCCTACGAGCAGTACGTC. Residues: CASSSQGTSGGSSYEQYV.

J is TRBJ2-2 and V is TRBV13; the D gene is possibly TRBD2 (6 bases). This CDR3 has 14 amino acids. Trimming took 5 bases from V and 6 from J, leaving 13 bases between them. Looked up from germline, CDR1 is PRHDT and CDR2 is FYEKMQ (reference sequence). The CDR3 sequence is CASSPGSLPGELFF. For the CDR3, the DNA is TGTGCCAGCAGCCCCGGGAGCTTGCCCGGGGAGCTGTTTTTT.